This is a list of T cell receptor beta chains from one sample in a study of blood T cell repertoires in COVID-19. The assay was immunoSEQ multiplex PCR, and TCRdb's table has in-frame clones only and misses some. The sample holds around 230,000 clones, roughly 87% seen once. What was sequenced was PBMCs or T cells enriched from blood (not recorded which). The receptor source for this set is a man aged 18 to 29 with acute COVID-19. Both conserved end residues are part of each CDR3. The D gene is left open where the match is weak. The listing skips clone size in some rows; elsewhere it reads once, few, many or a size class.

abundance	d_gene	j_gene	v_gene	len	CDR3aa	CDR3nt
-	TRBD1	TRBJ1-6	TRBV28	14	CASQGGQGNSPLHF	TGTGCCAGCCAGGGGGGACAGGGAAATTCACCCCTCCACTTT
-	TRBD1	TRBJ1-3	TRBV5-6	16	CASSAGQGAYGNTIYF	TGTGCCAGCAGCGCCGGACAGGGGGCATACGGAAACACCATATATTTT
once	-	TRBJ2-3	TRBV19	14	CASSRLWSADTQYF	TGTGCCAGTAGTAGATTGTGGAGTGCAGATACGCAGTATTTT
-	TRBD1	TRBJ2-3	TRBV6-5	14	CASSYEGATDTQYF	TGTGCCAGCAGTTACGAGGGGGCAACAGATACGCAGTATTTT
once	-	TRBJ2-5	TRBV28	12	CASSLSVETQYF	TGTGCCAGCAGTTTGTCGGTGGAGACCCAGTACTTC
-	TRBD2	TRBJ2-1	TRBV4-1	20	CASSQGALAGRESSYNEQFF	TGCGCCAGCAGCCAAGGGGCACTAGCGGGAAGAGAGAGCTCCTACAATGAGCAGTTCTTC
-	-	TRBJ2-7	TRBV9	14	CASSVDGREYEQYF	TGTGCCAGCAGCGTAGATGGCAGGGAATACGAGCAGTACTTC
-	TRBD2	TRBJ2-2	TRBV30	16	CAWSDLGGGFTGELFF	TGTGCCTGGAGTGACTTGGGGGGAGGGTTCACCGGGGAGCTGTTTTTT
-	-	TRBJ1-2	TRBV6-5	13	CASSLTGNYGYTF	TGTGCCAGCAGCCTAACAGGGAACTATGGCTACACCTTC
-	-	TRBJ2-5	TRBV20-1	14	CSASGLADQETQYF	TGCAGTGCTAGTGGACTGGCGGACCAAGAGACCCAGTACTTC
-	-	TRBJ1-1	TRBV13	16	CASSLEGFRENTEAFF	TGTGCCAGCAGCTTAGAAGGGTTCAGGGAGAACACTGAAGCTTTCTTT
-	TRBD2	TRBJ2-3	TRBV28	15	CASSLSGRETDTQYF	TGTGCCAGCAGTTTAAGCGGGAGGGAGACAGATACGCAGTATTTT
-	-	TRBJ1-5	TRBV7-8	17	CASSSYRERSGNQPQHF	TGTGCCAGCAGCTCGTACAGGGAACGGTCGGGCAATCAGCCCCAGCATTTT
-	TRBD2	TRBJ2-5	TRBV11-3	14	CASSSREDPGTQYF	TGTGCCAGCAGCTCACGGGAGGACCCGGGGACCCAGTACTTC
-	TRBD1	TRBJ2-3	TRBV6-2/TRBV6-3	13	CASSSQGTDTQYF	TGTGCCAGCAGCTCACAGGGGACAGATACGCAGTATTTT
-	TRBD1	TRBJ2-7	TRBV30	12	CAWEMTGSEQYF	TGTGCCTGGGAGATGACAGGGAGCGAGCAGTACTTC
-	-	TRBJ1-1	TRBV5-1	16	CASSLAVWQANTEAFF	TGCGCCAGCAGCTTGGCCGTTTGGCAGGCGAACACTGAAGCTTTCTTT
-	-	TRBJ2-3	TRBV7-9	15	CASSLLRWTSDTQYF	TGTGCCAGCAGCCTCCTACGGTGGACATCAGATACGCAGTATTTT
once	-	TRBJ2-1	TRBV19	15	CASSIIQGRKNEQFF	TGTGCCAGTAGTATTATCCAGGGTCGAAAAAATGAGCAGTTCTTC
-	-	TRBJ1-2	TRBV20-1	10	CSAKRDGYTF	TGCAGTGCTAAGAGGGATGGCTACACCTTC
-	-	TRBJ1-6	TRBV2	14	CATHRDPTNSPLHF	TGTGCCACACACAGGGATCCAACCAATTCACCCCTCCACTTT
-	TRBD1	TRBJ2-3	TRBV7-3	14	CASSQQGDTDTQYF	TGTGCCAGCAGTCAACAGGGGGACACAGATACGCAGTATTTT
-	TRBD1	TRBJ2-7	TRBV6-2/TRBV6-3	16	CASSTRPWTGDYEQYF	TGTGCCAGCAGTACCCGCCCGTGGACAGGGGACTACGAGCAGTACTTC
-	-	TRBJ2-7	TRBV27	15	CASSLISTSRNEQYF	TGTGCCAGCAGTTTAATTAGCACTTCAAGGAACGAGCAGTACTTC
-	TRBD1	TRBJ2-7	TRBV6-5	14	CASSWGQQVYEQYF	TGTGCCAGCAGTTGGGGACAGCAAGTCTACGAGCAGTACTTC
-	TRBD1	TRBJ2-1	TRBV27	15	CASSPGTGNYNEQFF	TGTGCCAGCAGTCCCGGGACAGGGAACTACAATGAGCAGTTCTTC
once	TRBD1	TRBJ2-7	TRBV11-3	15	CASSGRDRDIYEQYF	TGTGCCAGCAGCGGCCGGGACAGGGATATCTACGAGCAGTACTTC
few	-	TRBJ2-3	TRBV7-9	14	CASSLGAGTDTQYF	TGTGCCAGCAGCTTAGGTGCAGGGACAGATACGCAGTATTTT
-	TRBD2	TRBJ2-3	TRBV7-2	13	CAEEREDADTQYF	TGTGCCGAGGAGCGGGAGGATGCGGATACGCAGTATTTT
few	-	TRBJ1-2	TRBV11-1	12	CASSETVYGYTF	TGTGCCAGCAGCGAGACAGTCTATGGCTACACCTTC
-	-	TRBJ1-2	TRBV5-5	15	CASSPFRGESYGYTF	TGTGCCAGCAGCCCCTTCAGGGGAGAAAGCTATGGCTACACCTTC
-	TRBD2	TRBJ2-7	TRBV6-5	15	CASSYRTSGTYEQYF	TGTGCCAGCAGTTACCGGACTAGCGGAACCTACGAGCAGTACTTC
-	-	TRBJ1-1	TRBV6-2/TRBV6-3	14	CASSQDSLNTEAFF	TGTGCCAGCAGTCAAGACAGTCTGAACACTGAAGCTTTCTTT
-	TRBD1	TRBJ2-7	TRBV5-1	15	CASSEKQGATVEQYF	TGCGCCAGCAGCGAGAAACAGGGGGCAACGGTAGAGCAGTACTTC
-	TRBD2	TRBJ2-5	TRBV11-2	17	CASSLGASGPLGETQYF	TGTGCCAGCAGCTTAGGGGCTAGCGGACCCCTTGGGGAGACCCAGTACTTC
-	-	TRBJ2-1	TRBV27	14	CASSFGTPYNEQFF	TGTGCCAGCAGTTTCGGGACTCCGTACAATGAGCAGTTCTTC
few	TRBD1	TRBJ1-5	TRBV5-1	17	CASSLGDRGYSNQPQHF	TGCGCCAGCAGCTTGGGGGACAGGGGGTATAGCAATCAGCCCCAGCATTTT
-	TRBD2	TRBJ2-1	TRBV7-3	15	CASSLLAGGNMEQFF	TGTGCCAGCAGCTTATTAGCGGGAGGGAATATGGAGCAGTTCTTC
-	-	TRBJ1-1	TRBV9	15	CASSVVAGWSTEAFF	TGTGCCAGCAGCGTAGTGGCAGGGTGGAGCACTGAAGCTTTCTTT
few	-	TRBJ1-1	TRBV4-2	16	CASSQMTGRVNTEAFF	TGTGCCAGCAGCCAAATGACAGGTCGGGTGAACACTGAAGCTTTCTTT
-	TRBD1	TRBJ2-1	TRBV6-2/TRBV6-3	14	CASSYAATGNEQFF	TGTGCCAGCAGTTACGCCGCGACAGGGAATGAGCAGTTCTTC
few	TRBD1	TRBJ2-3	TRBV7-2	15	CASSSGTGHTDTQYF	TGTGCCAGCAGCTCCGGGACAGGACACACAGATACGCAGTATTTT
-	TRBD1	TRBJ2-3	TRBV28	16	CASSLSGGPGTDTQYF	TGTGCCAGCAGTTTATCAGGGGGTCCCGGCACAGATACGCAGTATTTT
-	-	TRBJ1-1	TRBV6-2/TRBV6-3	15	CASSPHADRNTEAFF	TGTGCCAGCAGTCCACACGCCGACAGGAACACTGAAGCTTTCTTT
-	-	TRBJ2-7	TRBV28	16	CASISPIARPPYEQYF	TGTGCCAGCATATCACCCATTGCTAGGCCCCCCTACGAGCAGTACTTC
-	-	TRBJ1-1	TRBV28	14	CASSLLGGDTEAFF	TGTGCCAGCAGTTTATTGGGGGGGGACACTGAAGCTTTCTTT
-	TRBD2	TRBJ2-7	TRBV30	15	CAGVTGTSGPYEQYF	TGTGCCGGGGTAACCGGGACTAGCGGCCCCTACGAGCAGTACTTC
-	-	TRBJ2-2	TRBV7-2	15	CASSLGQPGTGELFF	TGTGCCAGCAGCTTAGGTCAACCCGGGACCGGGGAGCTGTTTTTT
-	-	TRBJ1-1	TRBV9	12	CASSLRGGEAFF	TGTGCCAGCAGCCTCCGGGGGGGTGAAGCTTTCTTT
-	TRBD2	TRBJ2-7	TRBV7-8	16	CASSRQRLAGSYEQYF	TGTGCCAGCAGCCGACAAAGACTAGCGGGATCCTACGAGCAGTACTTC
-	TRBD2	TRBJ2-7	TRBV2	16	CASSEALLAGSYEQYF	TGTGCCAGCAGTGAAGCGCTCCTAGCGGGTTCCTACGAGCAGTACTTC
once	-	TRBJ1-3	TRBV14	15	CASRQDVREGNTIYF	TGTGCCAGCAGACAAGATGTCAGGGAAGGAAACACCATATATTTT
once	-	TRBJ1-4	TRBV6-6	13	CASTKVTGEKLFF	TGTGCCAGCACCAAGGTGACAGGTGAAAAACTGTTTTTT